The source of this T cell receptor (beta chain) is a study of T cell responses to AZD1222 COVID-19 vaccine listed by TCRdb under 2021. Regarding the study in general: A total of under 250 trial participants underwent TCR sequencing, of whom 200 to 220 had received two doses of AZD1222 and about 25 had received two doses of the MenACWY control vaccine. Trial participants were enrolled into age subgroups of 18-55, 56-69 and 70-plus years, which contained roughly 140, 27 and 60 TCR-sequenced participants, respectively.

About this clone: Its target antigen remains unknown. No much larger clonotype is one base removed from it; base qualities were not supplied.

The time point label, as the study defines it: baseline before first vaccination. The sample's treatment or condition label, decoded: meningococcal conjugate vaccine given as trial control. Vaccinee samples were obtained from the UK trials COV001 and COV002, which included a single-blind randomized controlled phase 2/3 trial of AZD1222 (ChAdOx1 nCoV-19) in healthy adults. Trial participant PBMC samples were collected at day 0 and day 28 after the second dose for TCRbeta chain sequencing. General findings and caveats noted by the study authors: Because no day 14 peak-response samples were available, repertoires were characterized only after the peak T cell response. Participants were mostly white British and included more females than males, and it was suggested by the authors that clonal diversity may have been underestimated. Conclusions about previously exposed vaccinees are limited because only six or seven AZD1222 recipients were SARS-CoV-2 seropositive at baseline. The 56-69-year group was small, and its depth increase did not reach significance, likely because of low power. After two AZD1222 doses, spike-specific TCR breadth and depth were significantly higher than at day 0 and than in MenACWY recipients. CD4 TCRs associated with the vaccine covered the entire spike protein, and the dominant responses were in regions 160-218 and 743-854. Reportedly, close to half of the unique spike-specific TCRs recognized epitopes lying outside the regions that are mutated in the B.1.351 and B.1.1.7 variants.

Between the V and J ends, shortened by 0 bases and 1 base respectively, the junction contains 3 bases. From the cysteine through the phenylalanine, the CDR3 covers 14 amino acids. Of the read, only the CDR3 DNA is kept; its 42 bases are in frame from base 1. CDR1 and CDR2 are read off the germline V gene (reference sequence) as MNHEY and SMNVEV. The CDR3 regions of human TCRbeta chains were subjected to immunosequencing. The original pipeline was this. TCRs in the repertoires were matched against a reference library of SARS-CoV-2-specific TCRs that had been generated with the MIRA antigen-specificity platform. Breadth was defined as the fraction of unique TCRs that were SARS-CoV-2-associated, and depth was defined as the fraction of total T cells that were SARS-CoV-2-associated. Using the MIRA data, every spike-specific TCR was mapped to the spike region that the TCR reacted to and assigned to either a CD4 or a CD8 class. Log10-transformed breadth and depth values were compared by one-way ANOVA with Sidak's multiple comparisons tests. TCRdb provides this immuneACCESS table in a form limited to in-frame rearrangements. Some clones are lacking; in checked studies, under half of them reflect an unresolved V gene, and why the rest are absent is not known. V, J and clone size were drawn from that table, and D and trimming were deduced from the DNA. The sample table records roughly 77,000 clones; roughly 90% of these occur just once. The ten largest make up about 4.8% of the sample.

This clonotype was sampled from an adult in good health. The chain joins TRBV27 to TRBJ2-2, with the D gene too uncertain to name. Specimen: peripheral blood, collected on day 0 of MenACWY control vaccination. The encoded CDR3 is CASSLSGNTGELFF. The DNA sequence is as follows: TGTGCCAGCAGTTTATCGGGGAACACCGGGGAGCTGTTTTTT.